Presented here are 9 T cell receptor beta chains from one specimen sequenced in a study of T cell responses to AZD1222 COVID-19 vaccine. Clones were read by immunoSEQ multiplex PCR, and TCRdb kept only the in-frame ones, dropping some. The sample shows 140,000 or so clones, roughly nine tenths of them seen only once. The sequencing here drew on peripheral blood, taken on day 0 of AZD1222 vaccination. The origin of the receptors is an adult in good health.

The V and J genes are TRBV7-2 and TRBJ2-5, with a possible D match to TRBD2 (5 bases). This CDR3 comprises 14 residues. V was clipped by 2 bases and J by 2 bases, with 9 bases between them. The V gene's germline CDR1 is SGHTA and CDR2 FQGNSA. The CDR3 protein is CASSLNPGQETQYF. Written as DNA, the CDR3 is TGTGCCAGCAGCTTAAATCCGGGGCAAGAGACCCAGTACTTC.

The V gene is TRBV18, the J gene TRBJ1-1; D is perhaps TRBD1 (5 bases). Germline V gene lookup returns CDR1 KGHSH and CDR2 LQKENI. The CDR3 extends over 13 amino acids. V lost 7 bases, J lost 5 bases, and 14 bases lay in between. The CDR3 region is CASCMGVGTEAFF. CDR3 in DNA: TGTGCCAGCTGTATGGGGGTGGGGACTGAAGCTTTCTTT.

The V and J genes are TRBV6-5 and TRBJ2-5; no clear D gene. The CDR3 is 12 amino acids. The germline gives CDR1 MNHEY, CDR2 SVGAGI. Trimming removed 0 bases from V and 5 bases from J, with 4 bases in between. CDR3: CASSYSKETQYF. The CDR3 nucleotides read TGTGCCAGCAGTTACTCGAAGGAGACCCAGTACTTC.

CDR3 bases: TGTGCCAGCGGGTCCTATAGCGCGGGAGACGACGAGCAGTACTTC. Amino acid sequence: CASGSYSAGDDEQYF. This chain uses TRBV28 with TRBJ2-7, with 7 bases that match TRBD2. Germline CDR1 reads MDHEN; CDR2 reads SYDVKM. The V segment lost 8 bases and the J segment 5 bases; nucleotides outside the gene matches: 15. The CDR3 contains 15 residues. Variable domain in full (rest from reference TRBV28 and TRBJ2-7): DVKVTQSSRYLVKRTGEKVFLECVQDMDHENMFWYRQDPGLGLRLIYFSYDVKMKEKGDIPEGYSVSREKKERFSLILESASTNQTSMYLCASGSYSAGDDEQYFGPGTRLTVT.

The CDR3 coding sequence is TGTGCCAGCAGCTTAAACCCCTCTAATCGGGGGCTACATTACGAGCAGTACTTC. As protein: CASSLNPSNRGLHYEQYF. This chain uses TRBV7-9 with TRBJ2-7; D is tentatively TRBD1 or TRBD2 (6 bases each). This CDR3 comprises 18 residues. Trimming removed 2 bases from V and 4 bases from J, with 24 bases in between. CDR1 is SEHNR, CDR2 FQNEAQ, per germline (reference sequence).

Concerning this clone itself: One end of the junction varies from germline; a read error may be responsible. The DNA of the CDR3 is TGTGCCGGCAGCAGCGGACTAGCGGGAGTTGCCGGGGAGCTGTTTTTT. Translating gives CAGSSGLAGVAGELFF. This chain connects TRBV5-4 to TRBJ2-2; 13 bases map to TRBD2. The CDR3 runs 16 residues. Germline values: CDR1 SGHNT, CDR2 YYREEE (reference sequence).

This rearrangement joins TRBV18 to TRBJ2-1, with D unresolved. Germline loops: CDR1 KGHSH, CDR2 LQKENI. V shed 0 bases and J shed 0 bases, with 18 bases lying between them. The CDR3 is made up of 19 amino acids. The CDR3 is CASSPPLVANPSSYNEQFF. In nucleotides, the CDR3 is TGTGCCAGCTCACCACCGTTGGTAGCCAACCCGAGCTCCTACAATGAGCAGTTCTTC.

This clone was found a few times. This CDR3 is CASSSTDRGNTEAFF. The CDR3 region has the DNA TGTGCCAGCAGCTCCACGGACAGGGGGAACACTGAAGCTTTCTTT. This chain connects TRBV11-2 to TRBJ1-1; TRBD1 matches at 9 bases. There are 15 residues in the CDR3. Germline values: CDR1 SGHAT, CDR2 FQNNGV. After removal of 4 bases from V and 1 base from J, the junction contained 4 bases not matched to a gene.

The V call is TRBV21-1, the J call TRBJ1-4; the table's TRBD1 call for D was not verified on the DNA. TRBV21-1 is designated a pseudogene. This CDR3 is 15 amino acids long. As DNA, the CDR3 is TGTGCCGACCGGACAGGGGGGGCCAAGAATGAAAAACTGTTTTTT. Amino acids: CADRTGGAKNEKLFF.